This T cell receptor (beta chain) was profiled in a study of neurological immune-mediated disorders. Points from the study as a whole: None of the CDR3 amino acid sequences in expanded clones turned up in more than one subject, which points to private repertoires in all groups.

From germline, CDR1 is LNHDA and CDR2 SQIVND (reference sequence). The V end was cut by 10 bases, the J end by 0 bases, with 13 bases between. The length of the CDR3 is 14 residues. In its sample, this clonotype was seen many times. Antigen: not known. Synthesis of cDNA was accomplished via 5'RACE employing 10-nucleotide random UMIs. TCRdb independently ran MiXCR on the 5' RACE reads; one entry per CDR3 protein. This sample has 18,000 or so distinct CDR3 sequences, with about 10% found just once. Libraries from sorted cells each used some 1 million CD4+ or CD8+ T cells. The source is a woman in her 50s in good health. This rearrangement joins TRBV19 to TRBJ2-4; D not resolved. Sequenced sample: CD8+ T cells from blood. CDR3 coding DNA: TGTGCCACCAGTCCCTCCTTAGCCAAAAACATTCAGTACTTC. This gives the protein CATSPSLAKNIQYF.